This passage covers 20 T cell receptor beta chains from one sample sequenced in a study of blood T cell repertoires in COVID-19. Data came from immunoSEQ multiplex PCR; TCRdb stores just in-frame clones and leaves some out. The sample comprises 300,000 to 350,000 clones, about 86% of which are singletons, and about 4.2% rests with the top ten. Material: PBMCs or T cells enriched from blood (not recorded which). Receptor source: a woman in her thirties or forties with acute COVID-19.

The chain is built from TRBV5-1 and TRBJ1-1; no firm D call. This CDR3 has 15 amino acids. V dropped 1 base and J dropped 5 bases, with 15 bases sitting between them. Germline V lookup: CDR1 SGHRS, CDR2 YFSETQ. The CDR3 coding sequence is TGCGCCAGCAGCTTGTCTCCCCAGACGGGAACTGAAGCTTTCTTT. Protein product: CASSLSPQTGTEAFF.

The genes are TRBV6-2 or TRBV6-3 and TRBJ2-4; 14 positions agree with TRBD2. The CDR3 loop spans 17 amino acids. V trimming: 6 bases; J trimming: 8 bases; junction bases outside the gene matches: 12. Looked up from germline, CDR1 is MNHEY and CDR2 is SVGEGT. The CDR3 loop reads CASSLTGTSGSLDIQYF. The CDR3 DNA reads as TGTGCCAGCAGCTTAACCGGGACTAGCGGGAGCTTAGACATTCAGTACTTC.

The V and J genes are TRBV9 and TRBJ1-4, with 8 positions matching TRBD1. J gave up 7 bases and V 4 bases, and 9 bases lay outside the gene matches. The CDR3 has 15 amino acids. CDR1 and CDR2 (germline): SGDLS, YYNGEE. The CDR3 DNA is TGTGCCAGCAGCTCTCGACAGGGGTCCGGTGAAAAACTGTTTTTT. It encodes CASSSRQGSGEKLFF.

The chain uses TRBV7-3 and TRBJ2-7; 10 nucleotides match TRBD1. CDR1 is SGHTA and CDR2 is FQGTGA in the germline V gene. CDR3 length equals 14 residues. Trimming took 5 bases from V and 5 from J; bases not matched to a gene: 6. The CDR3 is CASSPGTGAHEQYF. The CDR3 DNA sequence: TGTGCCAGCAGCCCCGGGACAGGGGCCCACGAGCAGTACTTC.

The chain joins TRBV6-2 or TRBV6-3 to TRBJ2-1, with 10 bases identical to TRBD1. This CDR3 contains 19 residues. V shed 2 bases, J shed 6 bases, and the junction held 16 bases outside the gene matches. CDR1 is MNHEY and CDR2 is SVGEGT in the germline V gene. The CDR3 protein is CASSYPGTGDLLLLNEQFF. In nucleotides, the CDR3 is TGTGCCAGCAGTTACCCCGGGACAGGGGATCTACTACTACTCAATGAGCAGTTCTTC.

The chain couples TRBV7-2 to TRBJ2-7; 8 bases align to TRBD1. The CDR3 totals 14 residues. V lost 4 bases, J lost 2 bases, and 4 bases stayed unmatched. Germline-derived CDR1 and CDR2 are SGHTA and FQGNSA. The CDR3 here is CASSSRQGTYEQYF. In nucleotides, the CDR3 is TGTGCCAGCAGCTCCCGACAGGGGACCTACGAGCAGTACTTC.

This rearrangement joins TRBV4-2 to TRBJ2-1, with TRBD2 matching over 7 bases. Germline V gives CDR1 LGHNA, CDR2 YNFKEQ. The CDR3 has 16 amino acids. Trimming at V came to 0 bases and at J to 7 bases, leaving 9 bases not matched to a gene. The CDR3 coding sequence is TGTGCCAGCAGCCAAGATAAGCGGGGTGTGGTGAATGAGCAGTTCTTC. The encoded protein is CASSQDKRGVVNEQFF.

The J gene is TRBJ2-7, the V gene TRBV10-3; TRBD1 matches at 9 bases. Germline loops: CDR1 ENHRY, CDR2 SYGVKD. The CDR3 has 15 residues. J gave up 0 bases and V 6 bases, and 6 bases lay outside the gene matches. The CDR3 nucleotides read TGTGCCATCAGGGCAACAGGGGGCGGCTCCTACGAGCAGTACTTC. It codes for CAIRATGGGSYEQYF.

This sequence joins TRBV2 and TRBJ1-2; the D gene is possibly TRBD1 (6 bases). Trimming cost V 7 bases and J 0 bases, with 12 bases left between them. CDR1 and CDR2 from the germline V gene are SNHLY and FYNNEI. The CDR3 is 14 amino acids. As DNA, the CDR3 is TGTGCCAGCACCACACAGGGAACTAACTATGGCTACACCTTC. It yields the protein CASTTQGTNYGYTF.

V gene TRBV7-9 combines with J gene TRBJ2-3, with TRBD2 matching over 8 bases. The CDR3 spans 15 residues. The J segment lost 6 bases and the V segment lost 0 bases, leaving 5 bases of the junction unmatched. CDR1 is SEHNR, CDR2 FQNEAQ, per germline (reference sequence). The CDR3 DNA reads TGTGCCAGCAGCTTAGCGGGACTAGAGGTGGATACGCAGTATTTT. Translating gives CASSLAGLEVDTQYF. Full variable domain (outside the CDR3, taken from reference TRBV7-9 and TRBJ2-3): DTGVSQNPRHKITKRGQNVTFRCDPISEHNRLYWYRQTLGQGPEFLTYFQNEAQLEKSRLLSDRFSAERPKGSFSTLEIQRTEQGDSAMYLCASSLAGLEVDTQYFGPGTRLTVL.

J is TRBJ1-2 and V is TRBV28; TRBD1 might be the D (5 bases). The germline V gene has CDR1 MDHEN and CDR2 SYDVKM. Trimming took off 6 bases at V and 0 bases at J, with 11 bases between the two ends. The CDR3 extends over 14 amino acids. In DNA form, the CDR3 reads TGTGCCAGCAGATCGGACACCTCTAACTATGGCTACACCTTC. This codes for CASRSDTSNYGYTF.

This clone came up once. In DNA form, the CDR3 reads TGCAGTGCTAGTATCGGGACAAAAAAAAACATTCAGTACTTC. Its translation is CSASIGTKKNIQYF. The V and J genes are TRBV20-1 and TRBJ2-4; D is possibly TRBD1 (6 bases). The germline V gene encodes CDR1 DFQATT and CDR2 SNEGSKA (reference sequence). Trimming removed 3 bases from V and 4 bases from J, with 13 bases in between. CDR3 size: 14 residues.

This clone was seen a handful of times. The chain combines TRBV7-2 with TRBJ1-2; 9 bases map to TRBD1. Germline V CDR1 and CDR2: SGHTA, FQGNSA. V lost 5 bases and J lost 0; bases outside the gene matches: 7. The CDR3 is made up of 16 amino acids. CDR3 sequence reads: CASSRDRAPANYGYTF. CDR3 bases: TGTGCCAGCAGCCGGGACAGGGCCCCCGCTAACTATGGCTACACCTTC.

This chain uses TRBV19 with TRBJ2-3; D is possibly TRBD1 (6 bases). Germline V gene lookup returns CDR1 LNHDA and CDR2 SQIVND (reference sequence). Trimming stripped 5 bases from V and 0 bases from J, with 12 bases between. The CDR3 has 15 residues. DNA for the CDR3: TGTGCCAGTAGTCAGGGGCAAACGAGCACAGATACGCAGTATTTT. Protein sequence: CASSQGQTSTDTQYF.

The chain combines TRBV7-2 with TRBJ2-5, with TRBD2 matching over 9 bases. CDR1 and CDR2 from the germline V gene are SGHTA and FQGNSA. The CDR3 totals 16 residues. V lost 4 bases to trimming and J lost 5 bases; unmatched junction nucleotides: 11. The CDR3 sequence is CASSSLAAGGGETQYF. The CDR3, as DNA: TGTGCCAGCAGCTCTCTTGCTGCGGGGGGGGGCGAGACCCAGTACTTC.

The DNA of the CDR3 is TGTGCCAGCAACAAGGGACTAGCGGGAGTGGATGAGCAGTTCTTC. Translating it yields CASNKGLAGVDEQFF. The rearrangement uses TRBV11-2 and TRBJ2-1; 14 bases map to TRBD2. The CDR3 has 15 residues. J lost 8 bases, V lost 7 bases, and 7 bases had no gene match. Germline-derived CDR1 and CDR2 are SGHAT and FQNNGV.

V gene TRBV6-5 combines with J gene TRBJ1-1; 12 positions agree with TRBD1. Germline V lookup: CDR1 MNHEY, CDR2 SVGAGI. Germline trimming cut 5 bases from V and 4 bases from J; bases unmatched to any gene: 5. This CDR3 comprises 15 residues. CDR3 in amino acids: CASSLRGQGATEAFF. In nucleotides, the CDR3 is TGTGCCAGCAGTCTCCGGGGACAGGGGGCCACTGAAGCTTTCTTT.

The chain is built from TRBV19 and TRBJ2-2, with 10 bases fitting TRBD1. Losses at the gene ends were 9 bases for V and 3 bases for J; bases not matched to a gene: 7. Germline V CDR1 and CDR2: LNHDA, SQIVND (reference sequence). This CDR3 is built from 15 residues. CDR3 sequence: CASTPGQGYTGELFF. DNA of the CDR3: TGTGCCAGCACACCGGGACAGGGGTACACCGGGGAGCTGTTTTTT.

The genes are TRBV4-1 and TRBJ1-3; no reliable D call. The CDR3 runs to 17 residues. Trimming pared 1 base from V and 4 bases from J, leaving 17 bases between. CDR1 MGHRA and CDR2 YSYEKL come from the germline V gene. CDR3: CASSQGPAQSLGNTIYF. CDR3 in DNA: TGCGCCAGCAGCCAAGGGCCGGCACAGTCACTGGGAAACACCATATATTTT.

The V and J genes are TRBV18 and TRBJ1-2, with D unresolved. This CDR3 has 13 residues. CDR1 and CDR2 from the germline V gene are KGHSH and LQKENI. V dropped 6 bases and J dropped 4 bases, with 12 bases sitting between them. CDR3 in amino acids: CASSPAGFYGYTF. In nucleotides, the CDR3 is TGTGCCAGCTCCCCCGCGGGGTTCTATGGCTACACCTTC.